The clone carrying this TCR beta chain has a single count. This specimen belongs to a study of shared clonotypes between healthy human individuals. V lost 2 bases to trimming and J lost 7 bases, with 11 bases between them. Germline V gene sequence: CDR1 MNHEY, CDR2 SVGAGI. The CDR3 is made up of 13 amino acids. Execution of the assay was at deep level. The authors sequenced unsorted PBMC DNA on ten immunoSEQ deep assay plates. Some clones are missing from TCRdb's copy, which holds only in-frame ones; the method was immunoSEQ multiplex PCR. This sample has approximately 510,000 clones, with 60% to 85% found just once. Each sample came from a Caucasian adult donor living in Nashville, Tennessee.

Material for sequencing was PBMCs. The rearrangement uses TRBV6-5 and TRBJ1-1; TRBD1 is a possible D gene (6 bases). The source of this sequence is a woman aged 40-49 years in good health. Some clones in this sample may be carry-over from other donors' samples. The CDR3 bases are TGTGCCAGCAGTTACGGGGAGGGGGGTGAAGCTTTCTTT. Its protein is CASSYGEGGEAFF.